This T cell receptor (beta chain) is from a study of cytomegalovirus exposure and HLA in healthy donors. The V gene end was trimmed by 0 bases and the J gene end by 10 bases; junction bases not matched to a gene: 6. Germline lookup yields CDR1 SGHNT and CDR2 YENEEA. The CDR3 runs 15 residues. PCR was performed using 60 Vbeta and 13 Jbeta primers. Using immunoSEQ multiplex PCR, the repertoire was profiled, and TCRdb retains in-frame clones only, with some absent. The table records some 110,000 clones, around three fifths of them present only once. This clonotype originated in a woman between 40 and 50 years old in good health and CMV-seropositive. J is TRBJ1-1 and V is TRBV11-3, with 12 positions matching TRBD1. Material: PBMCs. The CDR3 DNA reads TGTGCCAGCAGCTTAGATGGGACAGGGGGCTCTTTAGCTTTCTTT. It is translated as CASSLDGTGGSLAFF.